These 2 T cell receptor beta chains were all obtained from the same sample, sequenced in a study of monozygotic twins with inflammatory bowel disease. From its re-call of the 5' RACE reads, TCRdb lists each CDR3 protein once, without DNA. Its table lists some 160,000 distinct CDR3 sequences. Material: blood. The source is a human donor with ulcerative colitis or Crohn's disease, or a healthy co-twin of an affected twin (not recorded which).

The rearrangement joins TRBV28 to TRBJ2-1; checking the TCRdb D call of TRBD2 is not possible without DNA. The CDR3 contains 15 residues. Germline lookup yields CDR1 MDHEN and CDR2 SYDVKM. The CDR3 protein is CASSLEGLAGDLQFF.

The CDR3 loop is CASSGSGNTEAFF. This chain connects TRBV7-3 to TRBJ1-1. The CDR3 runs to 13 residues. Germline CDR1 and CDR2: SGHTA and FQGTGA.